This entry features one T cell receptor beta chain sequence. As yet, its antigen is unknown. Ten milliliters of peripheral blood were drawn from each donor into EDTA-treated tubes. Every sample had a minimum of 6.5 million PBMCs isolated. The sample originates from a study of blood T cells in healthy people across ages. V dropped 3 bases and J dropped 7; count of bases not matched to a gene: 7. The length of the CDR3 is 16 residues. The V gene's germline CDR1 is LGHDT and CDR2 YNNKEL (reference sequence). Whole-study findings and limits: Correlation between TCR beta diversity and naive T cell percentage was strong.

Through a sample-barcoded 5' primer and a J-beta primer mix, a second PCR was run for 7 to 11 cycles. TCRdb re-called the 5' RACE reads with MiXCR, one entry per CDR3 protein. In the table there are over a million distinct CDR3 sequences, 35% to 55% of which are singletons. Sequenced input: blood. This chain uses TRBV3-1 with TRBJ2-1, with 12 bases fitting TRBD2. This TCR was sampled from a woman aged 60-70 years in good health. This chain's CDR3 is CASSHPRLAGENEQFF. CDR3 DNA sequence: TGTGCCAGCAGCCACCCACGACTAGCGGGAGAGAATGAGCAGTTCTTC.